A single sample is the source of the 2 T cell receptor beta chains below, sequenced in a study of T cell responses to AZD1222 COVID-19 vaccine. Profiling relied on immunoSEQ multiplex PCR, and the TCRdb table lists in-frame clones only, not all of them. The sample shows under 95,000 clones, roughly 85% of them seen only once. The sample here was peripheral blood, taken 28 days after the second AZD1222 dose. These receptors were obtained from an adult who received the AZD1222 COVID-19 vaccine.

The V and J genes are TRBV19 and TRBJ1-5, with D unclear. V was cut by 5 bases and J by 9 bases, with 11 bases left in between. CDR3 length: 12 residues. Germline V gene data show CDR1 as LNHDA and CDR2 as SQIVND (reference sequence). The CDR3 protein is CASSEPRSPQHF. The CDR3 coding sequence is TGTGCCAGTAGTGAGCCCCGGTCGCCCCAGCATTTT.

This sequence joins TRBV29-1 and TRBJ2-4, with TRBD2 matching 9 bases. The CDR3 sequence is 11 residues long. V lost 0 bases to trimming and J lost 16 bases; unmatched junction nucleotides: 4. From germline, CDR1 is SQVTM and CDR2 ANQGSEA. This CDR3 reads CSVEEAGGLYF. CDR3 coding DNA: TGCAGCGTTGAAGAGGCGGGGGGGCTATACTTC.